This T cell receptor beta chain was captured by sequencing in a study of cytomegalovirus exposure and HLA in healthy donors. Broader study findings: Later findings reportedly placed an Asian-associated ancestry cluster below the roughly 670-donor mean for N-insertions.

With 60 Vbeta and 13 Jbeta primers, the PCR was carried out. Data came from immunoSEQ multiplex PCR; TCRdb stores just in-frame clones and leaves some out. Of 150,000 or so clones listed, 74% are singletons. Turning to this clone: Its antigen is not known.

The receptor comes from a young man in good health and CMV-seropositive. Sequencing used PBMCs.

CDR3 sequence: CASSLAGLSSYEQYF. CDR3 DNA: TGTGCCAGCAGTTTAGCAGGCCTTTCCTCCTACGAGCAGTACTTC. The V gene is TRBV28, the J gene TRBJ2-5; D is uncertain. The J call could be wrong; TRBJ2-7 is a better fit for the DNA end. Germline-derived CDR1 and CDR2 are MDHEN and SYDVKM. This CDR3 is 15 amino acids long.